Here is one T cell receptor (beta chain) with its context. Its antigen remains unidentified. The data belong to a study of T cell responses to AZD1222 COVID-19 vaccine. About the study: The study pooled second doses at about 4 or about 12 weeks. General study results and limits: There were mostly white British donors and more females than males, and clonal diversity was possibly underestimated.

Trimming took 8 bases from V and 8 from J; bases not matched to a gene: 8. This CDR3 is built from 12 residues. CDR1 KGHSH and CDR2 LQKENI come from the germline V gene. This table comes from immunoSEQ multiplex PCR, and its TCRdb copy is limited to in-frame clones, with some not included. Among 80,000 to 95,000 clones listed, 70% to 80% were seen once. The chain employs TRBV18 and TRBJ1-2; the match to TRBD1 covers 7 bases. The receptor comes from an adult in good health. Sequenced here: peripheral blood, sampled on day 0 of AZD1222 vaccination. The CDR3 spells CASEGAPIGYTF. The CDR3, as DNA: TGTGCCAGCGAGGGGGCACCGATCGGCTACACCTTC.